This T cell receptor (beta chain) is from a study of cytotoxic CD8 clonotypes in ibrutinib-treated CLL. Study-level background: Treatment had run for a median about 11 months, range 6 to 36, when response samples were taken. Whole-study findings and limits: Clonality was higher at ibrutinib response and returned toward baseline at progression.

The CDR3 totals 14 residues. V gave up 5 bases and J gave up 3 bases; unmatched junction bases: 6. Per germline, CDR1 GTSNPN and CDR2 SVGIG (reference sequence). Profiled with immunoSEQ multiplex PCR; TCRdb holds only in-frame clones, not every one. The sample holds approximately 74,000 clones, 75% to 85% seen once. This clone is labeled as medium-sized. Its antigen is as yet unknown. Sample: PBMCs, taken at disease progression, from a patient treated with ibrutinib. This receptor was obtained from a human donor with chronic lymphocytic leukemia. The chain employs TRBV30 and TRBJ1-5; 8 nucleotides align to TRBD1. CDR3 nucleotides: TGTGCCTGGGAGACAGGGGCCGACAATCAGCCCCAGCATTTT. Translating gives CAWETGADNQPQHF.